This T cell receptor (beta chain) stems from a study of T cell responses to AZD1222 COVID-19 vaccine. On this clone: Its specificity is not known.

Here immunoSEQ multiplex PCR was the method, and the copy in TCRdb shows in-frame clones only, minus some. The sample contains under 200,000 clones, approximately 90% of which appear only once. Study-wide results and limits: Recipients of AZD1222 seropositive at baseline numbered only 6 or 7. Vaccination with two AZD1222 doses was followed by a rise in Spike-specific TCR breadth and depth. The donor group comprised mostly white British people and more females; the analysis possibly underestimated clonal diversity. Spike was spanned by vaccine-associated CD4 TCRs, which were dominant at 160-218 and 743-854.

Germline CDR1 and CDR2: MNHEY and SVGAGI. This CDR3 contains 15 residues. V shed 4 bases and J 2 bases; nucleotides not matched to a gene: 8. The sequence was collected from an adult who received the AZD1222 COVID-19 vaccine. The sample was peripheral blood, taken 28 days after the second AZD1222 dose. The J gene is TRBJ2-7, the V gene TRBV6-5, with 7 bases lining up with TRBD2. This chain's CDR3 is CASSSTHSGPYEQYF. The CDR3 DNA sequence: TGTGCCAGCAGTTCCACCCATAGCGGGCCCTACGAGCAGTACTTC.